Here is one T cell receptor beta chain with its context. Stated time point: pretreatment peripheral blood. This entry comes from a study of PD-L1 blockade in urothelial cancer. The data were produced by immunoSEQ multiplex PCR, yet TCRdb's version contains in-frame clones alone and is incomplete. The data contain about 86,000 clones, under 90% of them singletons. This CDR3 is built from 14 residues. V lost 3 bases and J 7 bases, leaving 13 bases between the germline ends. Per germline, CDR1 KGHSH and CDR2 LQKENI. The sample was PBMCs, taken around atezolizumab (anti-PD-L1) treatment. This receptor was taken from a man in his fifties or sixties with urothelial cancer. J is TRBJ1-5 and V is TRBV18; maybe TRBD1 (5 bases). For the CDR3, the DNA is TGTGCCAGCTCACCGACAGCCGCCGGGCAGCCCCAGCATTTT. Its protein is CASSPTAAGQPQHF. The full variable domain, in which reference TRBV18 and TRBJ1-5 provide the parts outside the CDR3, is NAGVMQNPRHLVRRRGQEARLRCSPMKGHSHVYWYRQLPEEGLKFMVYLQKENIIDESGMPKERFSAEFPKEGPSILRIQQVVRGDSAAYFCASSPTAAGQPQHFGDGTRLSIL.